The source of this TCR beta chain is a study of regulatory T cells in long-lasting Graves disease. Study-wide results and caveats: Persistent disease preferred TRBV28, TRBJ1-2 and TRBJ2-5.

On this clonotype itself: Its antigen is undetermined.

The CDR3 is 17 amino acids. Germline CDR1 LNHDA, CDR2 SQIVND (reference sequence). V lost 5 bases, J lost 0 bases, and 16 bases lay in between. This sample's time point: persistent/refractory GD, antithyroid drugs over 5 years with positive TRAb. The TCR library was made from RNA that had been extracted from PBMCs in TRIzol. Relying on iRepertoire HTBI primers and Arm-PCR of CDR3 regions, the team built TCR beta libraries. In TCRdb, the multiplex PCR reads were re-called with MiXCR into one record per CDR3 protein. The sample shows fewer than 600,000 distinct CDR3 sequences, less than 25% of them seen only once.

The specimen was peripheral blood mononuclear cells (PBMCs), collected when the disease was refractory, from a patient treated with antithyroid drugs. This TCR derives from a female donor with Graves disease. V usage is TRBV19 and J usage is TRBJ2-2; the D call may be TRBD1 or TRBD2 (6 bases each). The DNA of the CDR3 is TGTGCCAGTAGTCCCTCCCCGGAGGGGGCGAACACCGGGGAGCTGTTTTTT. Translating it yields CASSPSPEGANTGELFF.